This TCR beta chain was sequenced in a study of T cell clonotyping in hematopoietic cell transplantation. The CDR3 is 16 residues long. CDR1 and CDR2 from the germline V gene are SQVTM and ANQGSEA. Unmatched junction bases numbered 3, after V lost 1 base and J lost 2 bases. The time point was: recipient sample about 28 days before transplant, after cytoreduction. The repertoire was sequenced with immunoSEQ multiplex PCR; TCRdb's copy has only in-frame clones and lacks some. The sample includes about 41,000 clones, approximately 81% of them seen just once. The source of this sequence is a man aged 55 to 69 with acute myeloid leukemia. Some clones in this sample may be carry-over from other donors' samples. This chain links TRBV29-1 with TRBJ2-3; 13 bases map to TRBD2. The source material was peripheral blood mononuclear cells, sampled before stem cell transplant. The CDR3 loop reads CSVEGGLAGTTDTQYF. CDR3 nucleotides: TGCAGCGTTGAAGGGGGACTAGCGGGGACCACAGATACGCAGTATTTT.